This TCR beta chain was found in a study of blood T cell repertoires in COVID-19. The V gene lost 5 bases and the J gene lost 0 bases, with 17 bases spanning the gap. Per germline, CDR1 SGHTA and CDR2 FQGNSA. CDR3 length: 18 residues. Only in-frame clones appear in the TCRdb table, and some are missing; sequencing was by immunoSEQ multiplex PCR. The sample includes approximately 310,000 clones, 85% of them seen just once. J is TRBJ1-6 and V is TRBV7-2, with D perhaps TRBD1 (5 bases). Sequencing used PBMCs or T cells enriched from blood (not recorded which). This TCR derives from a young woman who had been exposed to COVID-19. CDR3 in DNA: TGTGCCAGCAGCCACGTAAACACAGGAGCCTCCTATAATTCACCCCTCCACTTT. Translating it yields CASSHVNTGASYNSPLHF.